These T cell receptor beta chains were read from a single sample in a study of cytomegalovirus exposure and HLA in healthy donors. The data were produced by immunoSEQ multiplex PCR, yet TCRdb's version contains in-frame clones alone and is incomplete. Of fewer than 200,000 clones listed, roughly four fifths were seen once; the top ten hold around 3%. The sample comprised PBMCs. The receptors derive from a woman aged 45-65 years in good health and CMV-seropositive. CDR3s include the opening cysteine and the closing phenylalanine or tryptophan. A D gene is named only where the DNA matches it firmly. Where a row states a size, it is once, few, many or the class of an expanded clone; other rows omit it.

j_call d_call v_call clone_size cdr3_nt cdr3_aa
TRBJ2-3 - TRBV2 - TGTGCCAGCACCCAGACACCTAGCACAGATACGCAGTATTTT CASTQTPSTDTQYF
TRBJ1-6 - TRBV10-3 - TGTGCCACCTCCTTATCGGATAATTCACCCCTCCACTTT CATSLSDNSPLHF
TRBJ1-1 - TRBV6-5 - TGTGCCAGCGCTGGGGCAGGGGCGAGGGCTGAAGCTTTCTTT CASAGAGARAEAFF
TRBJ2-2 - TRBV7-9 - TGTGCCAGCAACTTAGCTGGCCACACCGGGGAGCTGTTTTTT CASNLAGHTGELFF
TRBJ1-2 TRBD1 TRBV5-1 - TGCGCCAGCAGCCCGGACAGGGACGGCTACACCTTC CASSPDRDGYTF
TRBJ2-1 TRBD2 TRBV5-1 - TGCGCCAGCAGCTCCAGGGTTTGGGGGGGTAACGATGAGCAGTTCTTC CASSSRVWGGNDEQFF
TRBJ1-4 TRBD1 TRBV29-1 - TGCAGCGCTTGGACAGGGGACGAAAAACTGTTTTTT CSAWTGDEKLFF
TRBJ2-3 TRBD2 TRBV7-9 - TGTGCCAGCAGCCTCACGGGGGGGGTGGATACGCAGTATTTT CASSLTGGVDTQYF
TRBJ1-2 - TRBV6-5 - TGTGCCAGCAGTTTATCCGGGACAACTAACTATGGCTACACCTTC CASSLSGTTNYGYTF
TRBJ2-3 TRBD2 TRBV5-1 - TGCGCCAGCAGCGCCGGGACTAGTCAAGATACGCAGTATTTT CASSAGTSQDTQYF
TRBJ2-7 - TRBV27 - TGTGCCAGCAGTTTCGTTGGAGCGTACGAGCAGTACTTC CASSFVGAYEQYF
TRBJ2-7 - TRBV18 - TGTGCCAGCTCACCTACAGCAGACAGGTCCTACGAGCAGTACTTC CASSPTADRSYEQYF
TRBJ1-6 TRBD1 TRBV7-3 - TGTGCCAGCAGCCTCAGAGGAGGGACAGGGAGCAATTCACCCCTCCACTTT CASSLRGGTGSNSPLHF
TRBJ2-5 TRBD1 TRBV2 - TGTGCCAGCAGAGACGACAGGGATGTCTACCAAGAGACCCAGTACTTC CASRDDRDVYQETQYF
TRBJ1-3 TRBD1 TRBV19 - TGTGCCAGTAGTATCAGGGGGACTGGAAACACCATATATTTT CASSIRGTGNTIYF
TRBJ1-2 - TRBV9 - TGTGCCAGCAGCGAGGGGGGGGGATTAGGTGGCTACACCTTC CASSEGGGLGGYTF
TRBJ1-1 - TRBV7-9 - TGTGCCAGCAGCTTAATAAATTCGAACACTGAAGCTTTCTTT CASSLINSNTEAFF
TRBJ2-1 - TRBV11-3 - TGTGCCAGCAGCTTAGATGTACAGAATCAGTTCTTC CASSLDVQNQFF
TRBJ1-5 TRBD1 TRBV6-5 few TGTGCCAGCAAAATGGACAGGTGGTACAATCAGCCCCAGCATTTT CASKMDRWYNQPQHF
TRBJ2-7 TRBD1 TRBV5-1 - TGCGCCAGCAGACGAGGGGGGACAGGGGAACACGAGCAGTACTTC CASRRGGTGEHEQYF